This T cell receptor beta chain was captured in a study of blood T cell repertoires in COVID-19. Looking at the study overall: Whether acute or convalescent, the COVID-19 samples came from the United States, Italy and Spain. The cDNA or gDNA used as material had been derived from T cells, B-cell-depleted T cells, or PBMCs.

Sequenced by immunoSEQ multiplex PCR; TCRdb stores in-frame clones only, minus some. The sample has 150,000 to 200,000 clones; about 90% are singletons. The CDR3 totals 14 residues. V dropped 7 bases and J dropped 5; count of bases not matched to a gene: 9. CDR1 and CDR2 (germline): SEHNR, FQNEAQ (reference sequence). The clonotype comes from a man aged 45-65 years with acute or convalescent COVID-19. The genes are TRBV7-9 and TRBJ2-5, with 8 bases fitting TRBD2. Sequencing was carried out using peripheral blood. The CDR3 region is CASTSGHRGETQYF. CDR3 DNA sequence: TGTGCCAGCACTAGCGGGCACCGTGGGGAGACCCAGTACTTC.